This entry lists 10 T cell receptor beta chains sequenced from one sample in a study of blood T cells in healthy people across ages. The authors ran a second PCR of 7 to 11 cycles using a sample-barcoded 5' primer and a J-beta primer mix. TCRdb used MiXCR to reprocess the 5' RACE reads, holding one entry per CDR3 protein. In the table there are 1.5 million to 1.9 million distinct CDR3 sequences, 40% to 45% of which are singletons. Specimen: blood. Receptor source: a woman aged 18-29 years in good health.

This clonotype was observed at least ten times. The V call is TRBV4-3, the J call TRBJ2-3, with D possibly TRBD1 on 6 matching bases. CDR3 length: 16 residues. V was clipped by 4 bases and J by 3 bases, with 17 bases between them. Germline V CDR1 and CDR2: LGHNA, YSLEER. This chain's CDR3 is CASSPFWGRGTDTQYF. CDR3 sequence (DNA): TGCGCCAGCAGCCCTTTTTGGGGCAGGGGAACAGATACGCAGTATTTT.

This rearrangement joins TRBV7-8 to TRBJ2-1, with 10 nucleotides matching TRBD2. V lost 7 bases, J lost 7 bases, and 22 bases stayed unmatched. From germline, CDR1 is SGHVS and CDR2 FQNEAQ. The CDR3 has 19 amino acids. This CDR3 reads CASTTFKDLSGRAGNEQFF. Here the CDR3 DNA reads TGTGCCAGCACAACCTTCAAGGACCTGAGCGGGAGGGCAGGGAATGAGCAGTTCTTC. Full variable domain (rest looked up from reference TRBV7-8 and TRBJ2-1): GAGVSQSPRYKVAKRGQDVALRCDPISGHVSLFWYQQALGQGPEFLTYFQNEAQLDKSGLPSDRFFAERPEGSVSTLKIQRTQQEDSAVYLCASTTFKDLSGRAGNEQFFGPGTRLTVL.

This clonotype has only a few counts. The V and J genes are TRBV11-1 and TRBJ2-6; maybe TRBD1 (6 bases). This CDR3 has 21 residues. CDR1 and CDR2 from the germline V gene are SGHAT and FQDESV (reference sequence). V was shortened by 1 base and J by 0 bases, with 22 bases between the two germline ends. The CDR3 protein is CASSLGKGRGGTPSGANVLTF. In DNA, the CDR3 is TGTGCCAGCAGCTTAGGAAAGGGCAGGGGCGGTACCCCCTCTGGGGCCAACGTCCTGACTTTC.

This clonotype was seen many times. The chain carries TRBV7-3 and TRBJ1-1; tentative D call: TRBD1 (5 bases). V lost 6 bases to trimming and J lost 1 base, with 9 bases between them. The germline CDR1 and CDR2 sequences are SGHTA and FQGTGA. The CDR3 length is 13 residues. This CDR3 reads CASSRQTNTEAFF. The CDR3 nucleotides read TGTGCCAGCAGTCGACAGACGAACACTGAAGCTTTCTTT.

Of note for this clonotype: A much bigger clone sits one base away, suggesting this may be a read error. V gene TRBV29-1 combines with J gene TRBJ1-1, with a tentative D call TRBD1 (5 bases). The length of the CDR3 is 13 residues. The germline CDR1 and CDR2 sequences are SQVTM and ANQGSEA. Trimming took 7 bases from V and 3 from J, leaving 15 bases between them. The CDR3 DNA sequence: TGCAGCGCCCGGGGCAGCTTGTACACTGAAGCTTTCTTT. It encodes CSARGSLYTEAFF. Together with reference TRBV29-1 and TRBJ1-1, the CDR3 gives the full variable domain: SAVISQKPSRDICQRGTSLTIQCQVDSQVTMMFWYRQQPGQSLTLIATANQGSEATYESGFVIDKFPISRPNLTFSTLTVSNMSPEDSSIYLCSARGSLYTEAFFGQGTRLTVV.

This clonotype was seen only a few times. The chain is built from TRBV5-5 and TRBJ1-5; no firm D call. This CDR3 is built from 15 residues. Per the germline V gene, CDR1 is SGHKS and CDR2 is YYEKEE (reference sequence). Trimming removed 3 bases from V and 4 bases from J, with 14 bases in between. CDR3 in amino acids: CASSSYIIENQPQHF. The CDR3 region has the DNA TGTGCCAGCAGCTCTTACATTATAGAAAATCAGCCCCAGCATTTT.

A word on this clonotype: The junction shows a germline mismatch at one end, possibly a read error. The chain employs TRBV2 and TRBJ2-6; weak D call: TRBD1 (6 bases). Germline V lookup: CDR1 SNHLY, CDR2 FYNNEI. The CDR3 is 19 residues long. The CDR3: CASTKRQVSNLSGANVLTF. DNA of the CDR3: TGTGCCAGCACTAAAAGACAGGTCTCAAACCTCTCTGGGGCCAACGTCTTGACTTTC.

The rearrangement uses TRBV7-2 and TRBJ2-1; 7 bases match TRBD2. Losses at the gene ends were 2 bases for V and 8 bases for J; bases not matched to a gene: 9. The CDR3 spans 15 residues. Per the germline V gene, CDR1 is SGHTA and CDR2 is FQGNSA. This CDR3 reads CASSLLQRGTDEQFF. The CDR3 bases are TGTGCCAGCAGCTTATTGCAGCGGGGTACCGATGAGCAGTTCTTC.

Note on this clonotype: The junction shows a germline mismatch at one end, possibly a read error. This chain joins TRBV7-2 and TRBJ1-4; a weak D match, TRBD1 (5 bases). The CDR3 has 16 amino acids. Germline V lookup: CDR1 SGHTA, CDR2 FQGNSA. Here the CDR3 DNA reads TGTGTCAGCAGCTTAAGGCGGGGCCAGAGTAATGAAAAACCGTTTTTT. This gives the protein CVSSLRRGQSNEKPFF.

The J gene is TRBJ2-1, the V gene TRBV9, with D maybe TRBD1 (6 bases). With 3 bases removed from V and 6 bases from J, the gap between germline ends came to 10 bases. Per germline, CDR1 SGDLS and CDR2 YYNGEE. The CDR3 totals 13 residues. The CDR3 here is CASSGDIRNEQFF. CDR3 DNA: TGTGCCAGCAGCGGGGACATACGCAATGAGCAGTTCTTC.